These 2 T cell receptor beta chains were sequenced from one sample in a study of CD8 T cells in ankylosing spondylitis. Using its own MiXCR run on the 5' RACE reads, TCRdb lists one record per CDR3 protein. The sample contains about 350,000 distinct CDR3 sequences, roughly 20% of which appear only once. The sample comprised blood, either unsorted or a sorted T cell fraction (not recorded which). The receptors come from a male donor with ankylosing spondylitis or in good health (not recorded which).

This chain links TRBV12-3 or TRBV12-4 with TRBJ2-7, with D perhaps given as TRBD1 or TRBD2 (5 bases each). V was trimmed by 1 base and J by 4 bases, leaving 14 bases between them. The CDR3 is 15 amino acids. CDR3 residues: CASSLVAGTGYEQYF. The CDR3 bases are TGTGCCAGCAGTTTAGTGGCAGGGACGGGTTACGAGCAGTACTTC.

This clonotype came up a few times. V gene TRBV29-1 combines with J gene TRBJ1-1; D unclear. The CDR3 length is 14 residues. V lost 1 base and J 1 base, leaving 10 bases between the germline ends. Germline V gives CDR1 SQVTM, CDR2 ANQGSEA. The CDR3 sequence is CSVEVIGENTEAFF. CDR3 DNA: TGCAGCGTTGAAGTCATTGGGGAGAACACTGAAGCTTTCTTT.